This T cell receptor (beta chain) was found in a study of radiotherapy plus CTLA-4 blockade in lung cancer. Study information: Overall, 18% of patients showed an objective response, while 25% to 35% attained disease control.

Remarks on this clone: Its specificity is not known.

Focal radiation plus CTLA-4 blockade with ipilimumab was administered to patients who had chemo-refractory metastatic non-small-cell lung cancer. This table comes from immunoSEQ multiplex PCR, and its TCRdb copy is limited to in-frame clones, with some not included. The table has roughly 1,400 clones, roughly nine tenths seen once. Overall study findings and caveats: There was expansion of tumor-derived TCR clones in blood after radiotherapy plus ipilimumab. Interferon-beta and early blood T cell clone dynamics reportedly predicted response best.

The source is a human donor with non-small cell lung cancer who had a complete response to radiotherapy plus ipilimumab. Sequencing used tumor tissue, obtained from a patient treated with radiotherapy plus ipilimumab.

For the CDR3, the DNA is TGTGCCAGCAGTTACGAGGACAGGGCAGAGGAGACTGAAGCTTTCTTT. Protein sequence: CASSYEDRAEETEAFF. The chain has TRBV6-6 and TRBJ1-1; 8 bases align to TRBD1. Losses at the gene ends were 2 bases for V and 5 bases for J; bases not matched to a gene: 10. The CDR3 runs to 16 residues. Germline CDR1 reads MNHNY; CDR2 reads SVGAGI (reference sequence).